Following are 14 T cell receptor beta chains from one sample sequenced in a study of T cell responses to AZD1222 COVID-19 vaccine. Libraries were prepared by immunoSEQ multiplex PCR; TCRdb keeps only in-frame clonotypes and omits some of them. In the table there are over 120,000 clones, 86% of which are singletons. This specimen consisted of peripheral blood, obtained 28 days after the second AZD1222 dose. The origin of the receptors is an adult who received the AZD1222 COVID-19 vaccine.

The chain couples TRBV29-1 to TRBJ2-1; D is unresolved. The CDR3 has 11 amino acids. The germline V and J ends were trimmed by 5 bases and 6 bases, with 8 bases remaining between them. Germline V gene lookup returns CDR1 SQVTM and CDR2 ANQGSEA. The CDR3 loop is CSVNRGNEQFF. The CDR3 DNA reads TGCAGCGTTAACAGAGGCAATGAGCAGTTCTTC.

The CDR3 loop reads CASSPTGEETQYF. DNA for the CDR3: TGTGCCAGCAGCCCAACAGGGGAAGAGACCCAGTACTTC. The V gene is TRBV7-8, the J gene TRBJ2-5; 7 bases align to TRBD1. The CDR3 totals 13 residues. Unmatched junction bases numbered 3, after V lost 5 bases and J lost 3 bases. Per the germline V gene, CDR1 is SGHVS and CDR2 is FQNEAQ. Looking up the rest from reference TRBV7-8 and TRBJ2-5 gives the full variable domain: GAGVSQSPRYKVAKRGQDVALRCDPISGHVSLFWYQQALGQGPEFLTYFQNEAQLDKSGLPSDRFFAERPEGSVSTLKIQRTQQEDSAVYLCASSPTGEETQYFGPGTRLLVL.

This chain joins TRBV4-1 and TRBJ1-5; D is unresolved. V was pared by 0 bases and J by 6 bases, with 12 bases between. This CDR3 is 15 amino acids long. Germline lookup yields CDR1 MGHRA and CDR2 YSYEKL. The CDR3: CASSQEETLTQPQHF. For the CDR3, the DNA is TGCGCCAGCAGCCAAGAGGAGACGTTAACTCAGCCCCAGCATTTT.

The sample holds many counts of this clone. V is TRBV27 and J is TRBJ2-7; 9 nucleotides align to TRBD2. Trimming at V came to 0 bases and at J to 7 bases, leaving 10 bases not matched to a gene. Germline CDR1 and CDR2: MNHEY and SMNVEV (reference sequence). The CDR3 runs to 16 residues. DNA for the CDR3: TGTGCCAGCAGTTTATCTTGGGCGGGAGGGCCTGGAGAGCAGTACTTC. It encodes CASSLSWAGGPGEQYF.

This rearrangement joins TRBV7-6 to TRBJ2-3; D is possibly TRBD1 or TRBD2 (5 bases each). Trimming cost V 5 bases and J 4 bases, with 13 bases left between them. In germline, CDR1 is SGHVS, CDR2 FNYEAQ. This CDR3 comprises 14 residues. The CDR3 region is CASSPPRGPDTQYF. The CDR3 DNA is TGTGCCAGCAGCCCCCCCCGGGGACCAGATACGCAGTATTTT.

This rearrangement joins TRBV30 to TRBJ2-3; D unclear. The CDR3 totals 15 residues. The germline gives CDR1 GTSNPN, CDR2 SVGIG (reference sequence). Deletions cut 0 bases from V and 5 bases from J, with 15 bases between. In DNA form, the CDR3 reads TGTGCCTGGAGTGTACTGTCAAGGGTGGGAGATACGCAGTATTTT. This translates into CAWSVLSRVGDTQYF. The whole variable domain, filled in from reference TRBV30 and TRBJ2-3, reads SQTIHQWPATLVQPVGSPLSLECTVEGTSNPNLYWYRQAAGRGLQLLFYSVGIGQISSEVPQNLSASRPQDRQFILSSKKLLLSDSGFYLCAWSVLSRVGDTQYFGPGTRLTVL.

This clone was seen once. This sequence joins TRBV19 and TRBJ1-3, with no clear D. This CDR3 has 16 amino acids. Trimming cost V 6 bases and J 5 bases, with 20 bases left between them. Germline CDR1 LNHDA, CDR2 SQIVND (reference sequence). The CDR3, as DNA: TGTGCCAGTAGCTCAGAAAGAGGAGAAGGAAGAAACACCATATATTTT. The encoded protein is CASSSERGEGRNTIYF. Looking up the rest from reference TRBV19 and TRBJ1-3 gives the full variable domain: DGGITQSPKYLFRKEGQNVTLSCEQNLNHDAMYWYRQDPGQGLRLIYYSQIVNDFQKGDIAEGYSVSREKKESFPLTVTSAQKNPTAFYLCASSSERGEGRNTIYFGEGSWLTVV.

This chain uses TRBV19 with TRBJ2-1; possibly TRBD2 for D (6 bases). Between the trimmed V and J ends, which lost 5 bases and 5 bases, there was a span of 16 bases. This CDR3 comprises 15 residues. Germline V lookup: CDR1 LNHDA, CDR2 SQIVND (reference sequence). The CDR3 spells CASSVGRGGDNEQFF. The CDR3 DNA follows: TGTGCCAGTAGTGTGGGTAGGGGCGGGGACAATGAGCAGTTCTTC.

The genes are TRBV11-3 and TRBJ2-1; D unclear. CDR3 length: 15 amino acids. Germline-derived CDR1 and CDR2 are SGHNT and YENEEA. The ends were cut back, 1 base at V and 2 bases at J, with 9 bases in the middle. DNA for the CDR3: TGTGCCAGCAGCTTAGGGCGTCAACCCTACAATGAGCAGTTCTTC. Its translation is CASSLGRQPYNEQFF.

The V call is TRBV29-1, the J call TRBJ2-2; D ambiguous. Germline V gene lookup returns CDR1 SQVTM and CDR2 ANQGSEA. Trimming removed 7 bases at V and 2 bases at J, with 11 bases between. CDR3 size: 13 residues. CDR3 sequence: CSAWTPNTGELFF. In nucleotides, the CDR3 is TGCAGCGCTTGGACGCCCAACACCGGGGAGCTGTTTTTT.

The J gene is TRBJ1-4, the V gene TRBV3-1 (or the pseudogene TRBV3-2), with unresolved D. Germline-derived CDR1 and CDR2 are LGHDT and YNNKEL (reference sequence). The V gene lost 1 base and the J gene lost 14 bases, with 14 bases spanning the gap. This CDR3 is 13 amino acids long. In DNA, the CDR3 is TGTGCCAGCAGCCAAGTGCGGGCATTAGGGCTGTTTTTT. It encodes CASSQVRALGLFF.

A single count supports this clone. This chain uses TRBV5-6 with TRBJ1-3; D uncertain. Trimming pared 0 bases from V and 8 bases from J, leaving 9 bases between. The CDR3 is 13 amino acids. Germline V gene lookup returns CDR1 SGHDT and CDR2 YYEEEE. DNA for the CDR3: TGTGCCAGCAGCTTGGGTTGGGTAGACACCATATATTTT. It encodes CASSLGWVDTIYF.

The chain is built from TRBV19 and TRBJ1-2; no reliable D call. The CDR3 has 14 amino acids. CDR1 is LNHDA, CDR2 SQIVND, per germline (reference sequence). With 3 bases removed from V and 1 base from J, the gap between germline ends came to 9 bases. CDR3 sequence reads: CASSIATFNYGYTF. The CDR3 region has the DNA TGTGCCAGTAGTATCGCCACCTTTAACTATGGCTACACCTTC.

The chain joins TRBV5-1 to TRBJ2-5; weak D call: TRBD2 (6 bases). The CDR3 is 13 residues long. Trimming stripped 4 bases from V and 10 bases from J, with 17 bases between. Per germline, CDR1 SGHRS and CDR2 YFSETQ. The CDR3 here is CASSRGAGDIQYF. CDR3 DNA: TGCGCCAGCAGCCGCGGGGCAGGAGATATCCAGTACTTC.